The 23 T cell receptor beta chains in this list originate from one sample, sequenced in a study of a mutant IDH1 vaccine in newly diagnosed glioma. Sequencing was performed with immunoSEQ multiplex PCR; in TCRdb, only in-frame clones are kept and a portion is missing. The repertoire holds roughly 39,000 clones, with 70% to 90% as singletons. These TCRs are of unknown antigen specificity. The time point here: week 5, during vaccination. Topical imiquimod accompanied each vaccine dose, which consisted of 300 ug of mutant IDH1 20-mer peptide. Source: PBMCs, taken from a glioma patient whose treatment included an IDH1 peptide vaccine. Receptors were obtained from a man in his forties or fifties with glioma.

The chain is built from TRBV4-1 and TRBJ2-3; D gene uncertain. The CDR3 spans 15 residues. Looked up from germline, CDR1 is MGHRA and CDR2 is YSYEKL. V lost 6 bases, J lost 6 bases, and 19 bases lay in between. CDR3 DNA sequence: TGCGCCAGCAGTCCCCTGGCGGCCCTTGGGGATACGCAGTATTTT. It is translated as CASSPLAALGDTQYF.

The chain joins TRBV11-2 to TRBJ2-5; 7 bases are a match to TRBD2. Trimming took 1 base from V and 2 from J; bases not matched to a gene: 7. The germline V gene encodes CDR1 SGHAT and CDR2 FQNNGV. The CDR3 runs to 16 residues. CDR3 DNA: TGTGCCAGCAGCTTAGCCCTAGCGGCGGGTCAAGAGACCCAGTACTTC. Translating gives CASSLALAAGQETQYF.

The chain employs TRBV19 and TRBJ1-4, with D hard to call. Between the trimmed V and J ends, which lost 3 bases and 6 bases, there was a span of 14 bases. The CDR3 is 15 amino acids. Germline-derived CDR1 and CDR2 are LNHDA and SQIVND (reference sequence). CDR3 amino acids: CASSIPKRGDEKLFF. The CDR3 DNA reads TGTGCCAGTAGTATCCCAAAACGCGGGGATGAAAAACTGTTTTTT.

The chain employs TRBV19 and TRBJ1-5; TRBD1 matches 8 bases. The CDR3 has 17 residues. J gave up 9 bases and V 4 bases, and 17 bases lay outside the gene matches. Germline CDR1 reads LNHDA; CDR2 reads SQIVND (reference sequence). CDR3 amino acids: CASSNPPGQARAGPQHF. CDR3 in DNA: TGTGCCAGTAGTAACCCCCCGGGACAGGCAAGGGCCGGGCCCCAGCATTTT. The entire variable domain, with the rest obtained from reference TRBV19 and TRBJ1-5, is as follows: DGGITQSPKYLFRKEGQNVTLSCEQNLNHDAMYWYRQDPGQGLRLIYYSQIVNDFQKGDIAEGYSVSREKKESFPLTVTSAQKNPTAFYLCASSNPPGQARAGPQHFGDGTRLSIL.

The count of this clone is one. This chain links TRBV18 with TRBJ1-4; the D gene is possibly TRBD1 (6 bases). The germline V gene encodes CDR1 KGHSH and CDR2 LQKENI. The V end was cut by 6 bases, the J end by 8 bases, with 16 bases between. The CDR3 is 14 residues long. The DNA for the CDR3 is TGTGCCAGCTCTCTCGACAGGACAGAAGAAAAACTGTTTTTT. This translates into CASSLDRTEEKLFF. Drawing the rest from reference TRBV18 and TRBJ1-4, the complete variable domain is NAGVMQNPRHLVRRRGQEARLRCSPMKGHSHVYWYRQLPEEGLKFMVYLQKENIIDESGMPKERFSAEFPKEGPSILRIQQVVRGDSAAYFCASSLDRTEEKLFFGSGTQLSVL.

V is TRBV5-1 and J is TRBJ1-2; maybe TRBD1 (5 bases). This CDR3 comprises 11 residues. Looked up from germline, CDR1 is SGHRS and CDR2 is YFSETQ. The germline V and J ends were trimmed by 0 bases and 14 bases, with 11 bases remaining between them. CDR3 loop: CASSLDGTGTF. The CDR3 DNA reads TGCGCCAGCAGCTTGGACGGGACTGGGACCTTC. The variable domain in full, with the rest retrieved from reference TRBV5-1 and TRBJ1-2, is KAGVTQTPRYLIKTRGQQVTLSCSPISGHRSVSWYQQTPGQGLQFLFEYFSETQRNKGNFPGRFSGRQFSNSRSEMNVSTLELGDSALYLCASSLDGTGTFGSGTRLTVV.

The V call is TRBV28, the J call TRBJ2-5, with D tentatively TRBD1 or TRBD2 (5 bases each). Deletions cut 7 bases from V and 5 bases from J, with 23 bases between. Germline-derived CDR1 and CDR2 are MDHEN and SYDVKM. CDR3 length: 16 residues. The CDR3 sequence is CASTILREPGRETQYF. The CDR3 nucleotides are TGTGCCAGCACCATCCTTAGGGAGCCAGGGCGGGAGACCCAGTACTTC.

Here the CDR3 reads CASRLRGGVSSGNTIYF. The CDR3 region has the DNA TGTGCCAGCAGACTGCGTGGGGGAGTGAGCTCTGGAAACACCATATATTTT. The chain uses TRBV5-6 and TRBJ1-3; possible D gene TRBD1, 5 bases. The germline CDR1 and CDR2 sequences are SGHDT and YYEEEE. V was clipped by 5 bases and J by 0 bases, with 18 bases between them. The CDR3 has 17 residues.

V usage is TRBV25-1 and J usage is TRBJ1-2, with D possibly matching TRBD1 (5 bases). CDR3 length equals 14 residues. Per the germline V gene, CDR1 is MGHDK and CDR2 is SYGVNS. V lost 7 bases and J lost 5, with 17 bases in between. The CDR3 DNA reads TGTGCCAGCAACCCAGCCGGGACTGGATATGGCTACACCTTC. Translation: CASNPAGTGYGYTF.

The genes are TRBV6-5 and TRBJ2-7; maybe TRBD1 (6 bases). V lost 0 bases and J 4 bases, leaving 10 bases between the germline ends. This CDR3 region has 14 residues. Germline CDR1 MNHEY, CDR2 SVGAGI. Here the CDR3 reads CASSYSRGWYEQYF. CDR3 in DNA: TGTGCCAGCAGTTACTCAAGGGGGTGGTACGAGCAGTACTTC.

The chain recombines TRBV2 with TRBJ2-7, with 8 bases lining up with TRBD2. Germline-derived CDR1 and CDR2 are SNHLY and FYNNEI. This CDR3 comprises 15 residues. V shed 5 bases, J shed 2 bases, and the junction held 8 bases outside the gene matches. The DNA for the CDR3 is TGTGCCAGCAGTCCTATCAGCGGGAGTACCTACGAGCAGTACTTC. It specifies CASSPISGSTYEQYF. Filled out from reference TRBV2 and TRBJ2-7, the complete variable domain reads EPEVTQTPSHQVTQMGQEVILRCVPISNHLYFYWYRQILGQKVEFLVSFYNNEISEKSEIFDDQFSVERPDGSNFTLKIRSTKLEDSAMYFCASSPISGSTYEQYFGPGTRLTVT.

The rearrangement joins TRBV4-1 to TRBJ2-1, with 8 bases aligning to TRBD2. This CDR3 region has 15 residues. The V gene end was trimmed by 6 bases and the J gene end by 6 bases; junction bases not matched to a gene: 10. CDR1 is MGHRA and CDR2 is YSYEKL in the germline V gene. In nucleotides, the CDR3 is TGCGCCAGCAGATTAGCCGGGACTAGAAGCAATGAGCAGTTCTTC. Translating gives CASRLAGTRSNEQFF.

CDR3: CASGLRERTEAFF. The CDR3, as DNA: TGTGCCAGCGGCCTACGTGAACGCACTGAAGCTTTCTTT. V usage is TRBV2 and J usage is TRBJ1-1; D is uncertain. The V end lost 8 bases, the J end lost 4 bases, and 14 bases lay between the germline ends. Germline CDR1 reads SNHLY; CDR2 reads FYNNEI. The CDR3 covers 13 residues.

CDR3 coding DNA: TGTGCCAGCAGTTTCCGGGACAGGGGTAACTATGGCTACACCTTC. Protein product: CASSFRDRGNYGYTF. This chain joins TRBV25-1 and TRBJ1-2, with 10 bases that match TRBD1. The V segment lost 5 bases and the J segment 1 base; nucleotides outside the gene matches: 4. CDR1 is MGHDK and CDR2 is SYGVNS in the germline V gene. The CDR3 has 15 amino acids.

The chain links TRBV27 to TRBJ2-4, with 7 bases that match TRBD1. Germline assignment: CDR1 MNHEY and CDR2 SMNVEV (reference sequence). V was clipped by 8 bases and J by 7 bases; unmatched bases: 5. There are 12 residues in the CDR3. For the CDR3, the DNA is TGTGCCAGCGGGAAGGGGGCTAACATTCAGTACTTC. Its translation: CASGKGANIQYF.

The chain recombines TRBV13 with TRBJ2-2, with 7 bases fitting TRBD2. The CDR3 runs 16 residues. With V trimmed by 3 bases and J by 6 bases, 10 bases remained unmatched. Germline CDR1 PRHDT, CDR2 FYEKMQ (reference sequence). The CDR3 sequence: CASSFGVQAGAGELFF. CDR3 DNA: TGTGCCAGCAGCTTCGGTGTCCAGGCGGGAGCCGGGGAGCTGTTTTTT.

This clone appeared a few times. DNA of the CDR3: TGTGCCAGCGGGACAGGCCCGAGAGGGAACACTGAAGCTTTCTTT. This sequence encodes CASGTGPRGNTEAFF. The V gene is TRBV7-9, the J gene TRBJ1-1, with TRBD1 matching over 8 bases. This CDR3 comprises 15 residues. Germline trimming cut 8 bases from V and 1 base from J; bases unmatched to any gene: 9. From germline, CDR1 is SEHNR and CDR2 FQNEAQ (reference sequence).

This chain's CDR3 is CASATGRTEKLFF. In DNA, the CDR3 is TGTGCCAGTGCCACAGGGCGAACTGAAAAACTGTTTTTT. This chain connects TRBV7-9 to TRBJ1-4, with TRBD1 as a possible D gene (6 bases). V was trimmed by 9 bases and J by 7 bases, leaving 15 bases between them. CDR1 is SEHNR and CDR2 is FQNEAQ in the germline V gene (reference sequence). The CDR3 sequence is 13 residues long.

The chain has TRBV14 and TRBJ2-3; TRBD2 agrees at 9 bases. The CDR3 sequence is 17 residues long. V gave up 0 bases and J gave up 6 bases; unmatched junction bases: 10. CDR1 is SGHDN and CDR2 is FVKESK in the germline V gene. The CDR3 nucleotides are TGTGCCAGCAGCCAAGACCGGAGCGGGAGGAGAAGGGATACGCAGTATTTT. It translates to CASSQDRSGRRRDTQYF.

The chain uses TRBV6-5 and TRBJ2-7, with D hard to call. The V gene's germline CDR1 is MNHEY and CDR2 SVGAGI. V gave up 0 bases and J gave up 2 bases, with 11 bases separating them. CDR3 length equals 15 residues. In DNA form, the CDR3 reads TGTGCCAGCAGTTACTCGAATGTCGGAACCTACGAGCAGTACTTC. Amino acids: CASSYSNVGTYEQYF.

The chain links TRBV5-1 to TRBJ1-4; perhaps TRBD1 as D (6 bases). Germline lookup yields CDR1 SGHRS and CDR2 YFSETQ. The CDR3 is 14 residues long. V dropped 5 bases and J dropped 3 bases, with 11 bases sitting between them. CDR3 sequence: CASRLDSSNEKLFF. CDR3 DNA: TGCGCCAGCAGACTGGACAGTTCTAATGAAAAACTGTTTTTT.

The gene calls are TRBV5-1 and TRBJ1-1; D is possibly TRBD1 (6 bases). Germline CDR1 SGHRS, CDR2 YFSETQ. CDR3 length equals 15 residues. Trimming took off 0 bases at V and 0 bases at J, with 9 bases between the two ends. The CDR3 spells CASSLVSGVNTEAFF. CDR3 sequence (DNA): TGCGCCAGCAGCTTGGTTTCAGGGGTGAACACTGAAGCTTTCTTT.

The chain recombines TRBV10-2 with TRBJ2-5, with D hard to call. Trimming shortened V by 6 bases and J by 5 bases, and 13 bases separated the two germline ends. Germline-derived CDR1 and CDR2 are WSHSY and SAAADI. The CDR3 has 13 residues. The CDR3 nucleotides are TGCGCCAGCAGCGTTGGTACGAAGGAGACCCAGTACTTC. The encoded protein is CASSVGTKETQYF.